This T cell receptor beta chain was identified during a study of blood T cell repertoires in COVID-19. Across the whole study: T cells, B-cell-depleted T cells, or PBMCs provided the cDNA or gDNA that served as material.

Produced via immunoSEQ multiplex PCR; TCRdb's table is partial and in-frame only. The sample carries fewer than 100,000 clones, around 90% recorded once. V was cut by 4 bases and J by 7 bases, with 12 bases left in between. The CDR3 is 14 amino acids. Germline V CDR1 and CDR2: SGDLS, YYNGEE. This rearrangement joins TRBV9 to TRBJ1-6, with a tentative D call TRBD1 (5 bases). The receptor was derived from an elderly woman with acute or convalescent COVID-19. The sample was peripheral blood. Here the CDR3 DNA reads TGTGCCAGCAGCACCAACCCAGGGAATTCACCCCTCCACTTT. This codes for CASSTNPGNSPLHF.